Following are 12 T cell receptor beta chains from one sample sequenced in a study of siplizumab effects on memory and regulatory T cells. Sequencing used immunoSEQ multiplex PCR; TCRdb keeps in-frame clones, though not all of them. The sample lists tens of thousands of clones, roughly 89% occurring once. Sequenced: Tregs sorted from blood. Receptor source: a human donor in good health.

V usage is TRBV19 and J usage is TRBJ1-1; weak D call: TRBD1 (5 bases). This CDR3 region has 16 residues. V lost 5 bases, J lost 4 bases, and 20 bases lay in between. Germline lookup yields CDR1 LNHDA and CDR2 SQIVND (reference sequence). CDR3 protein: CASSLGTNGPGTEAFF. The DNA for the CDR3 is TGTGCCAGTAGTCTCGGGACGAACGGGCCGGGCACTGAAGCTTTCTTT.

This clone was seen a handful of times. The chain joins TRBV10-3 to TRBJ2-7; 13 bases fit TRBD2. V trimming: 11 bases; J trimming: 3 bases; junction bases outside the gene matches: 7. CDR1 is ENHRY, CDR2 SYGVKD, per germline. The CDR3 length is 14 residues. As DNA, the CDR3 is TGTGCCGTCGGGACTAGCGGGGTAGTCTACGAGCAGTACTTC. Encoded protein: CAVGTSGVVYEQYF.

This clone was seen a single time. The gene calls are TRBV7-2 and TRBJ2-1, with 12 bases that match TRBD2. The CDR3 consists of 15 residues. Losses at the gene ends were 5 bases for V and 4 bases for J; bases not matched to a gene: 3. The germline CDR1 and CDR2 sequences are SGHTA and FQGNSA. In DNA, the CDR3 is TGTGCCAGCAGCGTGGGACTAGCGGGTTACAATGAGCAGTTCTTC. Amino acid sequence: CASSVGLAGYNEQFF.

The V and J genes are TRBV7-3 and TRBJ2-2; 8 bases match TRBD1. This CDR3 is built from 12 residues. Trimming at V came to 8 bases and at J to 5 bases, leaving 1 base not matched to a gene. The V gene's germline CDR1 is SGHTA and CDR2 FQGTGA. The CDR3 nucleotides read TGTGCCAGCCGACAGGGGACCGGGGAGCTGTTTTTT. This encodes CASRQGTGELFF.

This clone was seen just once. CDR3 sequence (DNA): TGTGCCAGCAGCTTCTTATACAGGGGGCCCACTGAAGCTTTCTTT. Protein: CASSFLYRGPTEAFF. The V and J genes are TRBV5-5 and TRBJ1-1, with 9 bases that match TRBD1. J lost 4 bases, V lost 2 bases, and 6 bases had no gene match. CDR1 is SGHKS and CDR2 is YYEKEE in the germline V gene (reference sequence). The CDR3 totals 15 residues. Based on the CDR3 plus reference TRBV5-5 and TRBJ1-1, the full variable domain is DAGVTQSPTHLIKTRGQQVTLRCSPISGHKSVSWYQQVLGQGPQFIFQYYEKEERGRGNFPDRFSARQFPNYSSELNVNALLLGDSALYLCASSFLYRGPTEAFFGQGTRLTVV.

The chain combines TRBV4-3 with TRBJ1-1, with D perhaps matching TRBD1 (5 bases). The CDR3 has 12 residues. V lost 1 base to trimming and J lost 9 bases, with 9 bases between them. The germline V gene encodes CDR1 LGHNA and CDR2 YSLEER. Here the CDR3 reads CASSQGQGKAFF. CDR3 sequence (DNA): TGCGCCAGCAGCCAAGGGCAGGGAAAAGCTTTCTTT.

V and J are TRBV6-6 and TRBJ1-2, with D tentatively TRBD1 (6 bases). Germline lookup yields CDR1 MNHNY and CDR2 SVGAGI (reference sequence). There are 16 residues in the CDR3. With 2 bases removed from V and 1 base from J, the gap between germline ends came to 14 bases. The CDR3 is CASSYPGQTRNYGYTF. CDR3 coding DNA: TGTGCCAGCAGTTACCCCGGACAGACCCGTAACTATGGCTACACCTTC.

This clone turned up a few times. The V and J genes are TRBV6-6 and TRBJ1-2; no definite D call. V was clipped by 2 bases and J by 8 bases, with 12 bases between them. The CDR3 loop spans 13 amino acids. Germline V gene data show CDR1 as MNHNY and CDR2 as SVGAGI (reference sequence). Here the CDR3 DNA reads TGTGCCAGCAGTTACGGTGCGGAAGCAGGCTACACCTTC. Protein: CASSYGAEAGYTF.

The chain couples TRBV5-1 to TRBJ2-3; D uncertain. V lost 0 bases and J 7 bases, leaving 6 bases between the germline ends. Germline V CDR1 and CDR2: SGHRS, YFSETQ. The CDR3 spans 12 residues. The CDR3 loop reads CASSLDYHTQYF. The DNA for the CDR3 is TGCGCCAGCAGCTTGGACTACCATACGCAGTATTTT. The whole variable domain, remainder taken from reference TRBV5-1 and TRBJ2-3, is KAGVTQTPRYLIKTRGQQVTLSCSPISGHRSVSWYQQTPGQGLQFLFEYFSETQRNKGNFPGRFSGRQFSNSRSEMNVSTLELGDSALYLCASSLDYHTQYFGPGTRLTVL.

J is TRBJ1-3 and V is TRBV6-1, with TRBD1 matching 9 bases. The CDR3 spans 13 residues. Germline V CDR1 and CDR2: MNHNS, SASEGT. The CDR3: CASDRGSGNTIYF. CDR3 coding DNA: TGTGCTTCGGACAGGGGATCTGGAAACACCATATATTTT.

V and J are TRBV5-1 and TRBJ1-1, with a tentative D call TRBD1 (6 bases). The V gene's germline CDR1 is SGHRS and CDR2 YFSETQ. Trimming removed 0 bases from V and 5 bases from J, with 11 bases in between. This CDR3 region has 14 residues. CDR3 bases: TGCGCCAGCAGCTTGGACAGGGTATCTACTGAAGCTTTCTTT. This gives the protein CASSLDRVSTEAFF.

This sequence joins TRBV19 and TRBJ2-1; TRBD1 matches at 9 bases. Per germline, CDR1 LNHDA and CDR2 SQIVND (reference sequence). With V trimmed by 4 bases and J by 2 bases, 3 bases remained unmatched. CDR3 length: 15 amino acids. CDR3 DNA sequence: TGTGCCAGTAGTAGGGACAGGGCCACCTACAATGAGCAGTTCTTC. This sequence encodes CASSRDRATYNEQFF.